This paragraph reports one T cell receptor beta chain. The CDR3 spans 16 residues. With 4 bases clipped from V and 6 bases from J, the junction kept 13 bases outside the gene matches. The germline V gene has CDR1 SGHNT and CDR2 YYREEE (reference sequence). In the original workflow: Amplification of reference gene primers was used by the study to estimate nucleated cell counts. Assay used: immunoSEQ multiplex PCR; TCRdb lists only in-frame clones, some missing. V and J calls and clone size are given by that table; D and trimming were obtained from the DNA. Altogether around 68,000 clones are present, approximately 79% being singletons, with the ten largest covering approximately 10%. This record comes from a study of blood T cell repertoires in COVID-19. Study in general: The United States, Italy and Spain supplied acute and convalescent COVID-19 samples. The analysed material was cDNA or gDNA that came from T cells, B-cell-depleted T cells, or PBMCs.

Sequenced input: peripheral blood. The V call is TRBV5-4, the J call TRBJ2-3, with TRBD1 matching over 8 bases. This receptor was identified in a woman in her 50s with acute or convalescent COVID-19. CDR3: CASSPTGQGTGDTQYF. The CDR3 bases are TGTGCCAGCAGCCCCACAGGACAGGGAACTGGGGATACGCAGTATTTT.